The clone carrying this T cell receptor (beta chain) came up once. Its antigen is undetermined. The data are from a study of cytomegalovirus exposure and HLA in healthy donors. Study outcomes and limitations: In a later analysis, V- and J-gene trimming of beta chains associated with a DCLRE1C missense variant, replicated independently. The classifier reportedly diagnosed cytomegalovirus status with high sensitivity and specificity. In presence/absence analyses, roughly uniform sequencing depth across donors was assumed.

Primers for the PCR totalled 60 Vbeta and 13 Jbeta. Assay used: immunoSEQ multiplex PCR; TCRdb lists only in-frame clones, some missing. The table shows some 110,000 clones, with approximately 70% occurring only once. The sample consisted of PBMCs. This receptor was identified in a young man in good health and CMV-seropositive.

The CDR3 spells CASSAGGVLTRGQGRTEAFF. The DNA for the CDR3 is TGTGCCAGCAGCGCCGGGGGGGTGCTGACCCGTGGACAGGGGAGGACTGAAGCTTTCTTT. This chain connects TRBV9 to TRBJ1-1; 9 nucleotides match TRBD1. This CDR3 region has 20 residues. J lost 5 bases, V lost 3 bases, and 23 bases had no gene match. The germline gives CDR1 SGDLS, CDR2 YYNGEE.